These 12 T cell receptor beta chains originate from one sample sequenced in a study of cytomegalovirus exposure and HLA in healthy donors. The PCR employed 60 Vbeta primers together with 13 Jbeta primers. The method was immunoSEQ multiplex PCR; TCRdb's version includes in-frame clones alone and lacks a portion of them. The sample lists around 300,000 clones; 70% to 90% were seen once. Sequenced sample: PBMCs. Receptor source: a woman aged 18-29 years in good health and CMV-seronegative.

The chain recombines TRBV4-2 with TRBJ1-1, with D possibly matching TRBD1 (6 bases). V was trimmed by 4 bases and J by 6 bases, leaving 6 bases between them. Per the germline V gene, CDR1 is LGHNA and CDR2 is YNFKEQ. This CDR3 spans 11 amino acids. CDR3: CASSPGAEAFF. The CDR3 DNA follows: TGTGCCAGCAGCCCAGGGGCTGAAGCTTTCTTT.

This clone has only one observation. The chain has TRBV10-3 and TRBJ2-5; unclear D gene. The germline V gene has CDR1 ENHRY and CDR2 SYGVKD. This CDR3 contains 11 residues. The V gene lost 4 bases and the J gene lost 3 bases, with 3 bases spanning the gap. CDR3 region: CAISAKETQYF. The CDR3 nucleotides are TGTGCCATCAGTGCAAAAGAGACCCAGTACTTC.

This chain joins TRBV2 and TRBJ1-4; tentative D call: TRBD1 (5 bases). The germline CDR1 and CDR2 sequences are SNHLY and FYNNEI. Trimming pared 3 bases from V and 4 bases from J, leaving 15 bases between. The CDR3 sequence is 16 residues long. CDR3 amino acids: CASSDWGGRINEKLFF. DNA of the CDR3: TGTGCCAGCAGTGATTGGGGGGGACGGATTAATGAAAAACTGTTTTTT. The full variable domain, its missing parts supplied by reference TRBV2 and TRBJ1-4, is EPEVTQTPSHQVTQMGQEVILRCVPISNHLYFYWYRQILGQKVEFLVSFYNNEISEKSEIFDDQFSVERPDGSNFTLKIRSTKLEDSAMYFCASSDWGGRINEKLFFGSGTQLSVL.

In regard to this clone: The sample holds other DNA sequences that translate to the same CDR3. The J gene is TRBJ1-1, the V gene TRBV6-6; the match to TRBD1 covers 7 bases. The ends lost 11 bases at V and 2 bases at J; junction bases unmatched: 5. This CDR3 has 12 residues. Germline assignment: CDR1 MNHNY and CDR2 SVGAGI (reference sequence). The CDR3 bases are TGTGCCGGAAGGGGGCTTAACACTGAAGCTTTCTTT. This sequence encodes CAGRGLNTEAFF.

Here the CDR3 reads CASSRQILNTEAFF. CDR3 nucleotides: TGTGCCAGCAGTCGACAGATTCTGAACACTGAAGCTTTCTTT. This chain joins TRBV6-5 and TRBJ1-1, with D perhaps matching TRBD1 (5 bases). The CDR3 consists of 14 residues. Germline CDR1 and CDR2: MNHEY and SVGAGI. Trimming stripped 5 bases from V and 0 bases from J, with 10 bases between.

The chain is built from TRBV11-2 and TRBJ2-7, with no clear D. Trimming stripped 1 base from V and 4 bases from J, with 14 bases between. The CDR3 covers 15 residues. CDR1 and CDR2 (germline): SGHAT, FQNNGV. CDR3 protein: CASSLAQAPVYEQYF. The DNA for the CDR3 is TGTGCCAGCAGCTTAGCCCAGGCTCCGGTGTACGAGCAGTACTTC.

The rearrangement joins TRBV28 to TRBJ1-2, with a weak D call TRBD1 (6 bases). The CDR3 loop spans 13 amino acids. CDR1 is MDHEN and CDR2 is SYDVKM in the germline V gene. V lost 3 bases and J lost 6, with 11 bases in between. The CDR3 spells CASSLTGAHGYTF. DNA of the CDR3: TGTGCCAGCAGTTTGACAGGAGCCCATGGCTACACCTTC.

For the CDR3, the DNA is TGTGCCAGCAGCTTCAGGGGCAATGAGCAGTTCTTC. Its translation: CASSFRGNEQFF. This sequence joins TRBV11-1 and TRBJ2-1; TRBD1 might be the D (6 bases). Trimming shortened V by 3 bases and J by 6 bases, and 6 bases separated the two germline ends. The germline V gene encodes CDR1 SGHAT and CDR2 FQDESV (reference sequence). The CDR3 is made up of 12 amino acids. Together with reference TRBV11-1 and TRBJ2-1, the CDR3 gives the full variable domain: EAEVAQSPRYKITEKSQAVAFWCDPISGHATLYWYRQILGQGPELLVQFQDESVVDDSQLPKDRFSAERLKGVDSTLKIQPAELGDSAMYLCASSFRGNEQFFGPGTRLTVL.

This clone was recorded a few times. The rearrangement links TRBV4-1 to TRBJ1-2; D gene uncertain. Between the trimmed V and J ends, which lost 0 bases and 7 bases, there was a span of 9 bases. This CDR3 is 13 amino acids long. Germline loops: CDR1 MGHRA, CDR2 YSYEKL. The CDR3 sequence is CASSQDSKSGYTF. CDR3 nucleotide sequence: TGCGCCAGCAGCCAAGACTCGAAGAGTGGCTACACCTTC.

This chain joins TRBV7-8 and TRBJ2-5; D is perhaps TRBD2 (6 bases). The CDR3 covers 14 residues. Germline assignment: CDR1 SGHVS and CDR2 FQNEAQ. The V and J ends lost 1 base and 5 bases respectively, with 11 bases between them. This chain's CDR3 is CASSLGGVAETQYF. The CDR3 nucleotides read TGTGCCAGCAGCTTAGGGGGGGTAGCGGAGACCCAGTACTTC.

The genes are TRBV2 and TRBJ2-1; 9 positions match TRBD1. The germline gives CDR1 SNHLY, CDR2 FYNNEI. V shed 8 bases and J 9 bases; nucleotides not matched to a gene: 14. The CDR3 totals 15 residues. The CDR3 loop reads CASWGDRELHSEQFF. The CDR3 DNA reads TGTGCCAGCTGGGGGGACAGGGAACTCCACAGTGAGCAGTTCTTC.

CDR3 region: CASSRARGASGELFF. CDR3 sequence (DNA): TGTGCCAGCAGTCGAGCCCGGGGGGCGTCCGGGGAGCTGTTTTTT. The chain links TRBV7-2 to TRBJ2-2; a weak D match, TRBD2 (7 bases). Germline CDR1 and CDR2: SGHTA and FQGNSA. This CDR3 has 15 amino acids. Trimming shortened V by 6 bases and J by 6 bases, and 17 bases separated the two germline ends.